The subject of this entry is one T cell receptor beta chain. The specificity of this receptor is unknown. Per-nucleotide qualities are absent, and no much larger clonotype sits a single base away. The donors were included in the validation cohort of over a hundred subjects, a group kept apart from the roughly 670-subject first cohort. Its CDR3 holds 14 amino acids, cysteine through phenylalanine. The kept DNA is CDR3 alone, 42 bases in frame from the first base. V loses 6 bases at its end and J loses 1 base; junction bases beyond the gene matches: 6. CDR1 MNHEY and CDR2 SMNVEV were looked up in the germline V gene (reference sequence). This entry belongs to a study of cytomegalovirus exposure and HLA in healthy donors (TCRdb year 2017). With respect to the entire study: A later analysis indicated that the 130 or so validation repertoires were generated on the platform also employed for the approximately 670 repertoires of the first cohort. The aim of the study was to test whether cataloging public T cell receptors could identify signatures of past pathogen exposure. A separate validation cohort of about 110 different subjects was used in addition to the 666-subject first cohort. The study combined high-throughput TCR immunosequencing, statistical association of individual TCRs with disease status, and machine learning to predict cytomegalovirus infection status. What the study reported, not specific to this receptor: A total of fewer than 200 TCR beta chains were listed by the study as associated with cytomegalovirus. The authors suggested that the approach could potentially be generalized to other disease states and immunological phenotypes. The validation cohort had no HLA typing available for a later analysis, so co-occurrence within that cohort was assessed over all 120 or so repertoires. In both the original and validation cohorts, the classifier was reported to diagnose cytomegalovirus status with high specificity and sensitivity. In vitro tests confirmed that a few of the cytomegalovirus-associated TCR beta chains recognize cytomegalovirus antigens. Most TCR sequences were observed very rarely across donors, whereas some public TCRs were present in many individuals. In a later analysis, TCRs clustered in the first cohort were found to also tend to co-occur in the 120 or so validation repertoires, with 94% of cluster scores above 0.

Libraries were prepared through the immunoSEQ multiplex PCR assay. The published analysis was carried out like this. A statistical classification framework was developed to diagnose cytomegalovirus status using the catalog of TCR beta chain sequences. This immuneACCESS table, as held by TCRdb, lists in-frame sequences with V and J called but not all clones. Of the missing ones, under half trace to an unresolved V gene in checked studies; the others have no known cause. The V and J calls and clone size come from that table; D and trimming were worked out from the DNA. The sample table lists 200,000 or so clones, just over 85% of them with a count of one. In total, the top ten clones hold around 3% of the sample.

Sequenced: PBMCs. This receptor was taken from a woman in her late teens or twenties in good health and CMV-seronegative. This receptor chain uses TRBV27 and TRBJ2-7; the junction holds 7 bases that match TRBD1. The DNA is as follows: TGTGCCAGCAGCAGGGGACAGAGGTCCTACGAGCAGTACTTC. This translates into CASSRGQRSYEQYF.